What follows are 14 T cell receptor beta chains derived from one specimen sequenced in a study of glioma-infiltrating T cells after dendritic cell vaccination. Profiling relied on immunoSEQ multiplex PCR, and the TCRdb table lists in-frame clones only, not all of them. This table has tens of thousands of clones, roughly 84% appearing once. Source: blood, taken before dendritic cell vaccination. Source of these receptors: a human donor with glioblastoma.

The rearrangement joins TRBV27 to TRBJ2-7, with 7 bases matching TRBD2. CDR1 is MNHEY and CDR2 is SMNVEV in the germline V gene (reference sequence). With V trimmed by 0 bases and J by 3 bases, 8 bases remained unmatched. The CDR3 is 16 residues long. The CDR3 region is CASSLSSGEWIYEQYF. CDR3 DNA sequence: TGTGCCAGCAGTTTATCAAGCGGGGAGTGGATCTACGAGCAGTACTTC.

The chain joins TRBV5-1 to TRBJ2-7, with D hard to call. Germline loops: CDR1 SGHRS, CDR2 YFSETQ. The CDR3 consists of 14 residues. V was pared by 5 bases and J by 4 bases, with 16 bases between. Written as DNA, the CDR3 is TGCGCCAGCAGGCTCCGAGTTGGTACGTACGAGCAGTACTTC. It codes for CASRLRVGTYEQYF.

The sample holds a few counts of this clone. The chain joins TRBV5-4 to TRBJ2-7; the match to TRBD1 covers 9 bases. CDR3 length equals 16 residues. The germline gives CDR1 SGHNT, CDR2 YYREEE (reference sequence). The V gene end was trimmed by 3 bases and the J gene end by 3 bases; junction bases not matched to a gene: 10. CDR3 coding DNA: TGTGCCAGCAGCTACACCGGGACAGGGATCCGCTACGAGCAGTACTTC. Its translation: CASSYTGTGIRYEQYF.

This chain joins TRBV7-2 and TRBJ2-7; 10 bases agree with TRBD1. The CDR3 length is 16 residues. Germline loops: CDR1 SGHTA, CDR2 FQGNSA. Trimming took 1 base from V and 4 from J; bases not matched to a gene: 7. For the CDR3, the DNA is TGTGCCAGCAGCTTAGGGATTAGACAGGGGGCTTACGAGCAGTACTTC. This sequence encodes CASSLGIRQGAYEQYF.

The chain joins TRBV5-4 to TRBJ2-7, with 11 bases fitting TRBD2. The CDR3 is 17 amino acids. The junction had 10 bases not matched to a gene; V was cut back by 0 bases and J by 5 bases. Germline lookup yields CDR1 SGHNT and CDR2 YYREEE (reference sequence). Here the CDR3 reads CASSLGLGTSGLNEQYF. CDR3 sequence (DNA): TGTGCCAGCAGCTTGGGATTGGGGACTAGCGGACTAAACGAGCAGTACTTC.

The chain links TRBV10-3 to TRBJ1-5; 11 nucleotides line up with TRBD1. Trimming removed 3 bases from V and 7 bases from J; junction bases left unmatched: 5. Per the germline V gene, CDR1 is ENHRY and CDR2 is SYGVKD. The CDR3 runs 15 residues. Here the CDR3 reads CAISDSGQGGQPQHF. The DNA of the CDR3 is TGTGCCATCAGTGATTCGGGACAGGGGGGACAGCCCCAGCATTTT.

The rearrangement joins TRBV9 to TRBJ2-1, with 7 bases fitting TRBD2. CDR1 and CDR2 (germline): SGDLS, YYNGEE. The CDR3 is 17 amino acids. J was trimmed by 4 bases and V by 0 bases; bases with no gene match: 10. CDR3 sequence: CASSVDGGSLRYNEQFF. As DNA, the CDR3 is TGTGCCAGCAGCGTAGATGGCGGGAGTTTGAGATACAATGAGCAGTTCTTC.

In this sample, this clone turned up once. The rearrangement links TRBV6-6 to TRBJ2-7; TRBD1 might be the D (5 bases). This CDR3 has 15 amino acids. V lost 6 bases and J lost 0, with 15 bases in between. Germline V gives CDR1 MNHNY, CDR2 SVGAGI (reference sequence). The CDR3 reads CASSNGQGTSYEQYF. Written as DNA, the CDR3 is TGTGCCAGCAGCAACGGGCAGGGAACCTCCTACGAGCAGTACTTC.

As to this clone: At the DNA level, this CDR3 is encoded by other sequences in the same sample as well. V gene TRBV6-6 combines with J gene TRBJ2-7; 8 positions match TRBD2. CDR3 length: 16 residues. The germline V gene encodes CDR1 MNHNY and CDR2 SVGAGI (reference sequence). V was pared by 7 bases and J by 1 base, with 12 bases of the junction left unmatched. In DNA form, the CDR3 reads TGTGCCAGCACCGATTATGGGGCGGGAGGTTCCTACGAGCAGTACTTC. Protein sequence: CASTDYGAGGSYEQYF.

The V and J genes are TRBV7-2 and TRBJ2-5; D perhaps matches TRBD1 (5 bases). The CDR3 sequence is 14 residues long. The germline V gene encodes CDR1 SGHTA and CDR2 FQGNSA. Trimming pared 5 bases from V and 5 bases from J, leaving 15 bases between. CDR3 sequence: CASSPFAGMETQYF. The DNA of the CDR3 is TGTGCCAGCAGCCCCTTCGCAGGGATGGAGACCCAGTACTTC.

This chain links TRBV5-1 with TRBJ2-1; 9 bases align to TRBD2. The CDR3 runs to 14 residues. V lost 4 bases, J lost 9 bases, and 8 bases stayed unmatched. Germline-derived CDR1 and CDR2 are SGHRS and YFSETQ. DNA of the CDR3: TGCGCCAGCAGCGATACTAGCGGGCCCCTTGAGCAGTTCTTC. The encoded protein is CASSDTSGPLEQFF.

J is TRBJ1-4 and V is TRBV4-1; D possibly corresponds to TRBD1 (5 bases). V dropped 1 base and J dropped 8 bases, with 17 bases sitting between them. CDR1 and CDR2 from the germline V gene are MGHRA and YSYEKL. The CDR3 spans 16 residues. In DNA form, the CDR3 reads TGCGCCAGCAGCCAAGGGAGGGCGCGGGACGGGGAAAAACTGTTTTTT. It translates to CASSQGRARDGEKLFF.

The CDR3 nucleotides are TGTGCCAGCAGTTACTCCTCGGGTTCACCCCTCCACTTT. It is translated as CASSYSSGSPLHF. The J gene is TRBJ1-6, the V gene TRBV6-5; D gene uncertain. V lost 0 bases, J lost 9 bases, and 6 bases lay in between. This CDR3 has 13 residues. CDR1 is MNHEY and CDR2 is SVGAGI in the germline V gene.

This sequence joins TRBV6-6 and TRBJ2-1, with TRBD2 matching over 7 bases. Germline loops: CDR1 MNHNY, CDR2 SVGAGI (reference sequence). This CDR3 comprises 15 residues. J lost 5 bases, V lost 2 bases, and 6 bases had no gene match. The CDR3 loop reads CASSYVASGNNEQFF. CDR3 DNA: TGTGCCAGCAGTTACGTCGCTAGCGGAAACAATGAGCAGTTCTTC.